The next 21 T cell receptor beta chains were all read from a single sample in a study of OX40 agonist ivuxolimab in advanced cancers. Assay used: immunoSEQ multiplex PCR; TCRdb lists only in-frame clones, some missing. Here the sample spans some 140,000 clones, about 92% being singletons. The sample was CD4+ or CD8+ T cells sorted from blood, taken in a trial of the OX40 agonist ivuxolimab. The receptors were sampled from an adult with an advanced solid tumor such as melanoma, head and neck, liver or kidney cancer.

The genes are TRBV9 and TRBJ1-2, with D hard to call. The CDR3 sequence is 12 residues long. Germline assignment: CDR1 SGDLS and CDR2 YYNGEE. The germline V and J ends were trimmed by 3 bases and 9 bases, with 12 bases remaining between them. CDR3 bases: TGTGCCAGCAGCGAAGGATCCGGGAGCTACACCTTC. Its protein is CASSEGSGSYTF.

The gene calls are TRBV7-3 and TRBJ1-2; D is unclear. The CDR3 loop spans 16 amino acids. Looked up from germline, CDR1 is SGHTA and CDR2 is FQGTGA. Trimming took off 2 bases at V and 5 bases at J, with 18 bases between the two ends. CDR3 in DNA: TGTGCCAGCAGCTTAGGCGGTTCGGGCGGCTTATATGGCTACACCTTC. This codes for CASSLGGSGGLYGYTF.

V gene TRBV28 combines with J gene TRBJ2-1; no reliable D call. V shed 11 bases and J shed 0 bases, with 11 bases lying between them. CDR1 and CDR2 (germline): MDHEN, SYDVKM. This CDR3 comprises 13 residues. The CDR3 loop is CAAADTSYNEQFF. Here the CDR3 DNA reads TGTGCCGCGGCCGATACCTCCTACAATGAGCAGTTCTTC.

The rearrangement uses TRBV18 and TRBJ1-3, with D perhaps TRBD1 (6 bases). Trimming cost V 5 bases and J 1 base, with 15 bases left between them. CDR3 length: 16 amino acids. Germline V CDR1 and CDR2: KGHSH, LQKENI. The CDR3 is CASSTNRDWSGNTIYF. The DNA for the CDR3 is TGTGCCAGCTCAACAAACAGGGACTGGTCTGGAAACACCATATATTTT.

V is TRBV11-2 and J is TRBJ2-3; 14 nucleotides line up with TRBD2. CDR1 and CDR2 (germline): SGHAT, FQNNGV. The ends lost 1 base at V and 7 bases at J; junction bases unmatched: 4. The CDR3 is 16 amino acids. The CDR3 bases are TGTGCCAGCAGCTTAGTGGGGACTAGCGGGAGACATACGCAGTATTTT. Translation gives CASSLVGTSGRHTQYF. Looking up the rest from reference TRBV11-2 and TRBJ2-3 gives the full variable domain: EAGVAQSPRYKIIEKRQSVAFWCNPISGHATLYWYQQILGQGPKLLIQFQNNGVVDDSQLPKDRFSAERLKGVDSTLKIQPAKLEDSAVYLCASSLVGTSGRHTQYFGPGTRLTVL.

J is TRBJ2-7 and V is TRBV28, with 8 bases fitting TRBD2. CDR1 MDHEN and CDR2 SYDVKM come from the germline V gene. The CDR3 is 15 residues long. Trimming at V came to 4 bases and at J to 4 bases, leaving 9 bases not matched to a gene. The CDR3 here is CASSSGIAGTYEQYF. CDR3 nucleotides: TGTGCCAGCAGTTCCGGGATAGCGGGAACTTACGAGCAGTACTTC.

This clone has a handful of counts. The chain links TRBV5-1 to TRBJ2-7; 8 nucleotides line up with TRBD1. The J segment lost 7 bases and the V segment lost 4 bases, leaving 10 bases of the junction unmatched. The CDR3 runs 14 residues. CDR1 and CDR2 from the germline V gene are SGHRS and YFSETQ. The CDR3 DNA reads TGCGCCAGCAGCCCGATTCAGGGGGCGGGGGAGCAGTACTTC. Translating gives CASSPIQGAGEQYF.

This clone was observed a handful of times. V and J are TRBV10-1 and TRBJ1-3, with D uncertain. Trimming shortened V by 2 bases and J by 4 bases, and 9 bases separated the two germline ends. CDR1 WNHNN and CDR2 SYGVQD come from the germline V gene (reference sequence). This CDR3 is 14 amino acids long. In DNA form, the CDR3 reads TGCGCCAGCAGTGAGGGGTCAGCGGGAAACACCATATATTTT. Its protein product is CASSEGSAGNTIYF.

The chain recombines TRBV6-6 with TRBJ1-4, with 7 nucleotides matching TRBD1. Losses at the gene ends were 0 bases for V and 3 bases for J; bases not matched to a gene: 1. The CDR3 covers 15 residues. Per the germline V gene, CDR1 is MNHNY and CDR2 is SVGAGI (reference sequence). The CDR3: CASSYSGQSNEKLFF. CDR3 bases: TGTGCCAGCAGTTACTCGGGACAGTCTAATGAAAAACTGTTTTTT.

V usage is TRBV5-4 and J usage is TRBJ2-2; 9 bases line up with TRBD2. The V gene's germline CDR1 is SGHNT and CDR2 YYREEE (reference sequence). The CDR3 totals 15 residues. The ends lost 3 bases at V and 4 bases at J; junction bases unmatched: 4. The DNA for the CDR3 is TGTGCCAGCAGCTCCGGGACTAGCTTCACCGGGGAGCTGTTTTTT. Amino acids: CASSSGTSFTGELFF.

V is TRBV19 and J is TRBJ2-7; 10 bases line up with TRBD1. Germline loops: CDR1 LNHDA, CDR2 SQIVND (reference sequence). With 9 bases clipped from V and 5 bases from J, the junction kept 7 bases outside the gene matches. The CDR3 spans 13 residues. The CDR3 protein is CARKTGGRNEQYF. The CDR3 DNA reads TGTGCCAGGAAGACAGGGGGCCGGAACGAGCAGTACTTC.

The CDR3 is CASSIRRGYNEKLFF. As DNA, the CDR3 is TGTGCCAGTAGCATTAGACGGGGGTATAATGAAAAACTGTTTTTT. The chain combines TRBV19 with TRBJ1-4; maybe TRBD1 (5 bases). The CDR3 has 15 residues. V lost 6 bases and J lost 4, with 15 bases in between. Germline V gives CDR1 LNHDA, CDR2 SQIVND (reference sequence).

J is TRBJ1-6 and V is TRBV2; D is perhaps TRBD1 (5 bases). Germline V gives CDR1 SNHLY, CDR2 FYNNEI. Trimming removed 6 bases from V and 7 bases from J, with 10 bases in between. The CDR3 totals 13 residues. CDR3 DNA: TGTGCCAGCAGGGGGGTGAGGAATTCACCCCTCCACTTT. Residues: CASRGVRNSPLHF.

The V gene is TRBV5-6, the J gene TRBJ1-1; 7 bases map to TRBD1. The CDR3 totals 14 residues. Per germline, CDR1 SGHDT and CDR2 YYEEEE. With V trimmed by 3 bases and J by 2 bases, 4 bases remained unmatched. This CDR3 reads CASSYRTGNTEAFF. The CDR3 DNA reads TGTGCCAGCAGCTACCGGACAGGAAACACTGAAGCTTTCTTT.

This clone was counted a single time. V is TRBV5-1 and J is TRBJ2-7; 9 bases agree with TRBD1. The CDR3 spans 16 residues. CDR1 is SGHRS and CDR2 is YFSETQ in the germline V gene. Unmatched junction bases numbered 9, after V lost 4 bases and J lost 1 base. CDR3 nucleotide sequence: TGCGCCAGCAGCCTAGGGACAGGGATACAATCCTACGAGCAGTACTTC. As protein: CASSLGTGIQSYEQYF.

The genes are TRBV11-2 and TRBJ1-1; 7 nucleotides align to TRBD1. This CDR3 spans 13 amino acids. J was trimmed by 11 bases and V by 0 bases; bases with no gene match: 6. CDR1 and CDR2 from the germline V gene are SGHAT and FQNNGV. CDR3 sequence (DNA): TGTGCCAGCAGCTTAGATGGGCAGGGGGTGGCTTTCTTT. Translated, it gives CASSLDGQGVAFF. The complete variable domain, with remaining parts taken from reference TRBV11-2 and TRBJ1-1, reads EAGVAQSPRYKIIEKRQSVAFWCNPISGHATLYWYQQILGQGPKLLIQFQNNGVVDDSQLPKDRFSAERLKGVDSTLKIQPAKLEDSAVYLCASSLDGQGVAFFGQGTRLTVV.

The chain recombines TRBV7-9 with TRBJ2-1; 8 positions match TRBD1. The CDR3 extends over 15 amino acids. Trimming took 5 bases from V and 6 from J; bases not matched to a gene: 9. CDR1 SEHNR and CDR2 FQNEAQ come from the germline V gene (reference sequence). The CDR3 DNA follows: TGTGCCAGCAGCGTACCGGGACAGGACGTCAATGAGCAGTTCTTC. It specifies CASSVPGQDVNEQFF.

The rearrangement uses TRBV9 and TRBJ1-4, with a possible D match to TRBD1 (5 bases). The ends were cut back, 4 bases at V and 5 bases at J, with 15 bases in the middle. Germline V gives CDR1 SGDLS, CDR2 YYNGEE. The CDR3 extends over 15 amino acids. The DNA of the CDR3 is TGTGCCAGCAGCACTGGGGACCGGCAAAATGAAAAACTGTTTTTT. It codes for CASSTGDRQNEKLFF.

The V and J genes are TRBV7-2 and TRBJ1-2; weak D call: TRBD1 (6 bases). Germline V CDR1 and CDR2: SGHTA, FQGNSA. The CDR3 spans 12 residues. Trimming pared 6 bases from V and 6 bases from J, leaving 11 bases between. CDR3 in DNA: TGTGCCAGCAGTACAGGGACTCATGGCTACACCTTC. Protein sequence: CASSTGTHGYTF.

This sequence joins TRBV5-1 and TRBJ2-1; 10 bases map to TRBD2. V was pared by 0 bases and J by 6 bases, with 9 bases of the junction left unmatched. Germline values: CDR1 SGHRS, CDR2 YFSETQ. This CDR3 contains 17 residues. The CDR3 DNA reads TGCGCCAGCAGCTTGGGGTCTCTAGCGGGAGCTGGCAATGAGCAGTTCTTC. It yields the protein CASSLGSLAGAGNEQFF.

The chain carries TRBV7-3 and TRBJ1-1; no firm D call. Looked up from germline, CDR1 is SGHTA and CDR2 is FQGTGA. V dropped 2 bases and J dropped 6 bases, with 10 bases sitting between them. The CDR3 length is 13 residues. The CDR3 DNA reads as TGTGCCAGCAGCTTAGAAGGGTACCCTGAAGCTTTCTTT. Protein: CASSLEGYPEAFF. Using reference TRBV7-3 and TRBJ1-1 for the parts outside the CDR3, the full variable domain is GAGVSQTPSNKVTEKGKYVELRCDPISGHTALYWYRQSLGQGPEFLIYFQGTGAADDSGLPNDRFFAVRPEGSVSTLKIQRTERGDSAVYLCASSLEGYPEAFFGQGTRLTVV.